This is a list of T cell receptor beta chains from one sample in a study of cytomegalovirus exposure and HLA in healthy donors. TCRdb's table, derived via immunoSEQ multiplex PCR, lists solely in-frame clones and lacks some. The sample lists roughly 190,000 clones, about 69% occurring once. The specimen sequenced was PBMCs. These receptors were taken from a young man in good health and CMV-seropositive. CDR3s include the opening cysteine and the closing phenylalanine or tryptophan. The order of the fields is clone size, D gene, CDR3 length, J gene, V gene, CDR3 protein, CDR3 DNA. D genes are given only for firm matches. Clone size, where shown, is once, few, many, or a class for clones that have expanded.

size: NA
D: NA
length: 13
J: TRBJ1-1
V: TRBV6-5
CDR3: CASSYGASTEAFF
DNA: TGTGCCAGCAGTTACGGGGCTAGCACTGAAGCTTTCTTT

size: NA
D: NA
length: 14
J: TRBJ2-1
V: TRBV27
CDR3: CASTVATPYNEQFF
DNA: TGTGCCAGCACCGTGGCCACCCCCTACAATGAGCAGTTCTTC

size: NA
D: TRBD1
length: 17
J: TRBJ1-2
V: TRBV28
CDR3: CASSLWEWTGRAYGYTF
DNA: TGTGCCAGCAGTTTGTGGGAATGGACAGGGAGAGCCTATGGCTACACCTTC

size: NA
D: NA
length: 13
J: TRBJ2-5
V: TRBV7-6
CDR3: CASSPDRQETQYF
DNA: TGTGCCAGCAGCCCAGACAGACAAGAGACCCAGTACTTC

size: NA
D: TRBD2
length: 16
J: TRBJ2-1
V: TRBV4-2
CDR3: CASSQAEGGTRNEQFF
DNA: TGTGCCAGCAGCCAAGCCGAAGGGGGGACTAGGAATGAGCAGTTCTTC

size: NA
D: NA
length: 15
J: TRBJ1-2
V: TRBV4-1
CDR3: CASSQETYLGYGYTF
DNA: TGCGCCAGCAGCCAAGAGACTTACCTGGGCTATGGCTACACCTTC

size: NA
D: NA
length: 13
J: TRBJ1-2
V: TRBV28
CDR3: CASRADGNYGYTF
DNA: TGTGCCAGCAGAGCCGACGGGAACTATGGCTACACCTTC

size: NA
D: TRBD1
length: 15
J: TRBJ1-2
V: TRBV7-9
CDR3: CASTLGGGAAYGYTF
DNA: TGTGCCAGCACCCTCGGAGGGGGCGCAGCCTATGGCTACACCTTC

size: NA
D: TRBD1
length: 13
J: TRBJ2-5
V: TRBV6-1
CDR3: CASSGTGMETQYF
DNA: TGTGCCAGCAGCGGGACAGGGATGGAGACCCAGTACTTC

size: NA
D: NA
length: 18
J: TRBJ2-6
V: TRBV5-6
CDR3: CASSLEGALRSGANVLTF
DNA: TGTGCCAGCAGCTTGGAAGGGGCTTTGCGCTCTGGGGCCAACGTCCTGACTTTC

size: few
D: TRBD1
length: 15
J: TRBJ1-6
V: TRBV6-6
CDR3: CASSLRDRGNSPLHF
DNA: TGTGCCAGCAGTCTCCGGGACAGGGGCAATTCACCCCTCCACTTT

size: NA
D: TRBD2
length: 17
J: TRBJ2-2
V: TRBV19
CDR3: CASSLPPRREFTGELFF
DNA: TGTGCCAGTAGTCTCCCCCCACGGCGGGAGTTCACCGGGGAGCTGTTTTTT

size: NA
D: NA
length: 13
J: TRBJ2-7
V: TRBV27
CDR3: CASSFGGYYEQYF
DNA: TGTGCCAGCAGCTTTGGGGGCTACTACGAGCAGTACTTC

size: NA
D: TRBD2
length: 16
J: TRBJ2-2
V: TRBV30
CDR3: CAWLKGSGRPGGELFF
DNA: TGTGCCTGGCTGAAGGGTAGCGGGAGACCTGGCGGGGAGCTGTTTTTT

size: once
D: NA
length: 14
J: TRBJ1-1
V: TRBV19
CDR3: CASSMVRGVTEAFF
DNA: TGTGCCAGTAGTATGGTGCGGGGGGTAACTGAAGCTTTCTTT

size: NA
D: TRBD1
length: 16
J: TRBJ1-1
V: TRBV28
CDR3: CASSLWEGQPNTEAFF
DNA: TGTGCCAGCAGTTTATGGGAGGGACAGCCGAACACTGAAGCTTTCTTT

size: NA
D: TRBD1
length: 13
J: TRBJ2-7
V: TRBV30
CDR3: CACVRGHPYEQYF
DNA: TGTGCCTGCGTTAGGGGGCATCCCTACGAGCAGTACTTC

size: NA
D: NA
length: 15
J: TRBJ1-1
V: TRBV5-1
CDR3: CASSLLGSRGTEAFF
DNA: TGCGCCAGCAGCTTGCTTGGCAGCAGGGGCACTGAAGCTTTCTTT

size: few
D: TRBD2
length: 21
J: TRBJ2-6
V: TRBV4-3
CDR3: CASSQVFTGTRSSSGANVLTF
DNA: TGCGCCAGCAGCCAAGTGTTTACCGGGACTAGATCATCCTCTGGGGCCAACGTCCTGACTTTC

size: few
D: NA
length: 16
J: TRBJ1-4
V: TRBV6-5
CDR3: CASSSKKAGKSEKLFF
DNA: TGTGCCAGCAGTTCGAAGAAAGCAGGGAAATCGGAAAAACTGTTTTTT

size: once
D: NA
length: 15
J: TRBJ1-1
V: TRBV28
CDR3: CASSLSQGGYTEAFF
DNA: TGTGCCAGCAGTTTATCTCAGGGTGGGTACACTGAAGCTTTCTTT

size: few
D: TRBD1
length: 16
J: TRBJ1-2
V: TRBV9
CDR3: CASSARLTGGNYGYTF
DNA: TGTGCCAGCAGCGCCCGACTGACAGGGGGTAACTATGGCTACACCTTC

size: NA
D: TRBD1
length: 16
J: TRBJ2-3
V: TRBV9
CDR3: CASSVAGTGGADTQYF
DNA: TGTGCCAGCAGCGTAGCGGGGACAGGGGGCGCAGATACGCAGTATTTT

size: few
D: NA
length: 14
J: TRBJ1-6
V: TRBV5-1
CDR3: CASRRQGDNSPLHF
DNA: TGCGCCAGCAGACGGCAGGGCGATAATTCACCCCTCCACTTT

size: NA
D: TRBD1
length: 15
J: TRBJ2-7
V: TRBV30
CDR3: CAWRGTGKVVYEQYF
DNA: TGTGCCTGGAGGGGGACAGGGAAGGTCGTTTACGAGCAGTACTTC

size: NA
D: TRBD1
length: 13
J: TRBJ1-4
V: TRBV19
CDR3: CASSQTGFEKLFF
DNA: TGTGCCAGTAGTCAGACAGGGTTCGAAAAACTGTTTTTT

size: once
D: NA
length: 15
J: TRBJ1-5
V: TRBV4-2
CDR3: CASSQDNSVPGPQHF
DNA: TGTGCCAGCAGCCAAGATAATTCGGTTCCAGGACCCCAGCATTTT